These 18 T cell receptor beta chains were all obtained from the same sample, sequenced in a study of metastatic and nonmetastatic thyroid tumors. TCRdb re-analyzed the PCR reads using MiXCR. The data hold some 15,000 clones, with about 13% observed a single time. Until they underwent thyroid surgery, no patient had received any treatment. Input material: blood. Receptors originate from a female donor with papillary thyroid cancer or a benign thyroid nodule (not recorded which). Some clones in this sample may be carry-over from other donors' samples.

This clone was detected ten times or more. The CDR3 region is CSARRGASDTGELFF. CDR3 nucleotides: TGCAGTGCTAGACGGGGGGCAAGTGACACCGGGGAGCTGTTTTTT. This chain connects TRBV20-1 to TRBJ2-2; D perhaps matches TRBD2 (7 bases). Germline CDR1 DFQATT, CDR2 SNEGSKA (reference sequence). This CDR3 is built from 15 residues. V was trimmed by 2 bases and J by 3 bases, leaving 13 bases between them.

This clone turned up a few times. CDR3 DNA: TGTGCCAGCAGTCCCCAGAGGAACTATGGCTACACCTTC. This codes for CASSPQRNYGYTF. V gene TRBV6-1 combines with J gene TRBJ1-2; D is ambiguous. V was cut by 5 bases and J by 2 bases, with 9 bases left in between. Looked up from germline, CDR1 is MNHNS and CDR2 is SASEGT. The CDR3 spans 13 residues.

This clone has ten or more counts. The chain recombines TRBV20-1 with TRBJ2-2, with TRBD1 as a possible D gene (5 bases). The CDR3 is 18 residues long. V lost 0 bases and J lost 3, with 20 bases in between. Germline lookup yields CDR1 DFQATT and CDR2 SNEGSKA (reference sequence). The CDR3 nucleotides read TGCAGTGCTAGAGATACCGCCCGCAGGGCTTGGGACACCGGGGAGCTGTTTTTT. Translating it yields CSARDTARRAWDTGELFF.

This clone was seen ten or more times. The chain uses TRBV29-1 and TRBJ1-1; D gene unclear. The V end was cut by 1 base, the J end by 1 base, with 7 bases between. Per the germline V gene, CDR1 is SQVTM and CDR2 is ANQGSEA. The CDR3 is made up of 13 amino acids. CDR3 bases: TGCAGCGTTGAAGTAATAGAGAACACTGAAGCTTTCTTT. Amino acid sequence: CSVEVIENTEAFF.

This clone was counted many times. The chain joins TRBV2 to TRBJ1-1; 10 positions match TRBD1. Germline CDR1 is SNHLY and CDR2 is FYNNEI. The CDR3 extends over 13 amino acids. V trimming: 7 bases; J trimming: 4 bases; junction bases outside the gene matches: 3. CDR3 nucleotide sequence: TGTGCCAGCAATGGACAGGGGGGCACTGAAGCTTTCTTT. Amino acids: CASNGQGGTEAFF.

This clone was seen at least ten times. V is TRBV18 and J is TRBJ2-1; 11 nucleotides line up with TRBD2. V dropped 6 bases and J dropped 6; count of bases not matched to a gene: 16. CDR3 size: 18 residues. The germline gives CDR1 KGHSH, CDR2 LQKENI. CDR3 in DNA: TGTGCCAGCTCGCCCAAAACCGTGACTAGCGGGATCGGCAATGAGCAGTTCTTC. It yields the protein CASSPKTVTSGIGNEQFF.

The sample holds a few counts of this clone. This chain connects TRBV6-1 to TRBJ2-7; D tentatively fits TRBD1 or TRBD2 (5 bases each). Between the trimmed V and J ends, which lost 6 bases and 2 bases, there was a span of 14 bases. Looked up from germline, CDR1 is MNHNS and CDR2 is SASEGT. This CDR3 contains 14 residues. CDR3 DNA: TGTGCCAGCAGCCACGCAGAGGGGCCCTACGAGCAGTACTTC. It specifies CASSHAEGPYEQYF.

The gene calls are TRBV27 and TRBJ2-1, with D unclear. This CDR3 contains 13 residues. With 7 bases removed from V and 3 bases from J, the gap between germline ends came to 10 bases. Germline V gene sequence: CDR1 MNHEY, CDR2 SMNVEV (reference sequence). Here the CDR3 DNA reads TGTGCCAGCATTATAATGGGCTACAATGAGCAGTTCTTC. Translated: CASIIMGYNEQFF.

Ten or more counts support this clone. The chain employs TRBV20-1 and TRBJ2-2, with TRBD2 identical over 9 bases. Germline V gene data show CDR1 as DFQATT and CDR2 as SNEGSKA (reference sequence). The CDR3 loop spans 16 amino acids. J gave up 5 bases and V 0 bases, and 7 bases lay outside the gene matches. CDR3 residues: CSARDGRGGQTGELFF. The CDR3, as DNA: TGCAGTGCTAGAGATGGGCGGGGGGGCCAGACCGGGGAGCTGTTTTTT.

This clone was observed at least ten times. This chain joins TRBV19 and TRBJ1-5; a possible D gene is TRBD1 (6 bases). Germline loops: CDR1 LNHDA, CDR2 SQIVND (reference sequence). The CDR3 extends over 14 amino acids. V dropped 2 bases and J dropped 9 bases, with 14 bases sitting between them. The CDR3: CASSIPQGPWPQHF. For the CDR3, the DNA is TGTGCCAGTAGTATACCTCAGGGGCCCTGGCCCCAGCATTTT.

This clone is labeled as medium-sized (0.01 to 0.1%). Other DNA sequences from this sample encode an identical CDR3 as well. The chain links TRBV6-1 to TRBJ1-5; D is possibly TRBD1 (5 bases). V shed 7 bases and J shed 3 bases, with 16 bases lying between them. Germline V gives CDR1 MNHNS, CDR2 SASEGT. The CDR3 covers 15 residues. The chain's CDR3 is CASNPRGGDNQPQHF. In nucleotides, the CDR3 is TGTGCCAGCAACCCACGGGGGGGGGACAATCAGCCCCAGCATTTT.

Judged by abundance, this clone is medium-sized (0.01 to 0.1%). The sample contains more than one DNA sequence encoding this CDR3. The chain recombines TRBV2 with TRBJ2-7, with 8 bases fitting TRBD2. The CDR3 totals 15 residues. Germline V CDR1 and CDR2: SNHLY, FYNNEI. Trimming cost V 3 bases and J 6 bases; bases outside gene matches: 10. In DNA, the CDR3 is TGTGCCAGCAGTGAGGTAGCGGGATGGGGGGGCGAGCAGTACTTC. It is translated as CASSEVAGWGGEQYF. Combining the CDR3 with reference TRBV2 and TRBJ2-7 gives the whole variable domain EPEVTQTPSHQVTQMGQEVILRCVPISNHLYFYWYRQILGQKVEFLVSFYNNEISEKSEIFDDQFSVERPDGSNFTLKIRSTKLEDSAMYFCASSEVAGWGGEQYFGPGTRLTVT.

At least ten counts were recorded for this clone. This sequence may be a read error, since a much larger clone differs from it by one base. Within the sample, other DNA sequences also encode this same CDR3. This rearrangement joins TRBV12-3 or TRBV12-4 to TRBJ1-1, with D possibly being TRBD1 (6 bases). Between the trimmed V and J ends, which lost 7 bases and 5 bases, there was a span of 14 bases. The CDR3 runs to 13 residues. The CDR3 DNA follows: TGTGCCAGCACCAGGGGTGAGGTTACTGAAGCTTTCTTT. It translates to CASTRGEVTEAFF.

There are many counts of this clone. CDR3 sequence (DNA): TGTGCCAGCAGCTTAATCGGTCAGGGGGCCTACAATGAGCAGTTCTTC. This translates into CASSLIGQGAYNEQFF. The chain is built from TRBV7-8 and TRBJ2-1; 7 bases line up with TRBD1. The CDR3 consists of 16 residues. V lost 2 bases to trimming and J lost 2 bases; unmatched junction nucleotides: 6. In germline, CDR1 is SGHVS, CDR2 FQNEAQ.

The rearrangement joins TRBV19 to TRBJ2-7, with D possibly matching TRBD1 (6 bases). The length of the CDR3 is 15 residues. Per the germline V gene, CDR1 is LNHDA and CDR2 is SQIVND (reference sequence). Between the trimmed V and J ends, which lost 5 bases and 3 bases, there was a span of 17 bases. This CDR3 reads CASSQHGTPIYEQYF. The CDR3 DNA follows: TGTGCCAGTAGTCAGCACGGGACACCAATCTACGAGCAGTACTTC.

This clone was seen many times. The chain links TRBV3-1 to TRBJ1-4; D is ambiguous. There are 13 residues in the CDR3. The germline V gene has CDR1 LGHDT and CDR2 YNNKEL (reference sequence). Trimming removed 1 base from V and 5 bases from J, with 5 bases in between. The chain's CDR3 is CASSQGRNEKLFF. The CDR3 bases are TGTGCCAGCAGCCAAGGAAGGAATGAAAAACTGTTTTTT.

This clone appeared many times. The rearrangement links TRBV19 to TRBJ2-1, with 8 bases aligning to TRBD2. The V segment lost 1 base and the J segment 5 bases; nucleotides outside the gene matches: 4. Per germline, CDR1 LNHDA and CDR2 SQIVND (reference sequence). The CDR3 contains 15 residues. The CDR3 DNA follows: TGTGCCAGTAGTATAGCTAGCGGGTGGGACAATGAGCAGTTCTTC. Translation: CASSIASGWDNEQFF.

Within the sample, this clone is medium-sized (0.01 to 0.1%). This CDR3 is CASNRDRTYGYTF. The CDR3, as DNA: TGTGCCAGTAACCGGGACAGAACCTATGGCTACACCTTC. J is TRBJ1-2 and V is TRBV19; 7 bases align to TRBD1. The germline CDR1 and CDR2 sequences are LNHDA and SQIVND (reference sequence). V shed 7 bases and J 4 bases; nucleotides not matched to a gene: 6. There are 13 residues in the CDR3.